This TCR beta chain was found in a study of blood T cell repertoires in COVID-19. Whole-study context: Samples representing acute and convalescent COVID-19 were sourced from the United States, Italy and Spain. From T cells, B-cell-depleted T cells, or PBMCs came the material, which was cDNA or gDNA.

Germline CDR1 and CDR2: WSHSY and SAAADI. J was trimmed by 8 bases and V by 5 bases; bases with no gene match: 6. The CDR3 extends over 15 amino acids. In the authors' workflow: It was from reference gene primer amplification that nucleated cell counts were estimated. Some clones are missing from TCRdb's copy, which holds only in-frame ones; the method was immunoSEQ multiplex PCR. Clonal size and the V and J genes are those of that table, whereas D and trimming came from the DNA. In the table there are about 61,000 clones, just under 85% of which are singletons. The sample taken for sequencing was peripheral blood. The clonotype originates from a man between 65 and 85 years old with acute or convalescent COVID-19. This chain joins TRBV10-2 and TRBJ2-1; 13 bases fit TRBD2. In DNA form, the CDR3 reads TGCGCCAGCAGTCCCGGGACTAGCGGGGTGTATGAGCAGTTCTTC. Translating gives CASSPGTSGVYEQFF.